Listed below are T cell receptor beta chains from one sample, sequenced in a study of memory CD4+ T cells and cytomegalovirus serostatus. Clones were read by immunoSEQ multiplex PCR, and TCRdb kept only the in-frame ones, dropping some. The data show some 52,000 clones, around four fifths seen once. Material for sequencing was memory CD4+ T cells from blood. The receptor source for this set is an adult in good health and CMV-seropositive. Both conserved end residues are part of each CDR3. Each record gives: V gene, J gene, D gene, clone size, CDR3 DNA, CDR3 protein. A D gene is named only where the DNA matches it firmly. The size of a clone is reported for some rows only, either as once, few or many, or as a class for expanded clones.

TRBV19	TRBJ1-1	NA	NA	TGTGCCAGTACACAGGAGGGGAGGAGCACTGAAGCTTTCTTT	CASTQEGRSTEAFF
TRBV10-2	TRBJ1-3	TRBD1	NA	TGCGCCAGCAGTGAGCGACAGGGAGGGTATGGAAACACCATATATTTT	CASSERQGGYGNTIYF
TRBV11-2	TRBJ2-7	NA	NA	TGTGCCAGCAGCTCGGGATTGGGGGGCTCCTACGAGCAGTACTTC	CASSSGLGGSYEQYF
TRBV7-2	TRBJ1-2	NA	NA	TGTGCCAGCAGCTTAGATGGAGGGAGGGGTGGCTACACCTTC	CASSLDGGRGGYTF
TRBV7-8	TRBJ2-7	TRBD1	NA	TGTGCCAGCAGCTCGCGACAGGGAGTCCACGAGCAGTACTTC	CASSSRQGVHEQYF
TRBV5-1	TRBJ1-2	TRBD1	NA	TGCGCCAGCAGCTTTCAGGACAGGGCTGGCTACACCTTC	CASSFQDRAGYTF
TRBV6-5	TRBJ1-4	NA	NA	TGTGCCAGCAGTTACCTCGGACGGACAACTAATGAAAAACTGTTTTTT	CASSYLGRTTNEKLFF
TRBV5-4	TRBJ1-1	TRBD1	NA	TGTGCCAGCAGCTGGGACAGGGGGGCCACTGAAGCTTTCTTT	CASSWDRGATEAFF
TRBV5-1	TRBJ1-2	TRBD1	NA	TGCGCCAGCAGCTTGGAGGGACAGGGGGCTTATGGCTACACCTTC	CASSLEGQGAYGYTF
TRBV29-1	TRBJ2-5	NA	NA	TGCAGCGTTAAGGGAGGTTCCTCGACGTCACAAGAGACCCAGTACTTC	CSVKGGSSTSQETQYF
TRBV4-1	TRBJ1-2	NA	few	TGCGCCAGCAGCCAAGATCGTGTCGGGATCTATGGCTACACCTTC	CASSQDRVGIYGYTF
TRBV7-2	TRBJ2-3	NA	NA	TGTGCCAGCAGCCTCCAGCATCCTAGCACAGATACGCAGTATTTT	CASSLQHPSTDTQYF
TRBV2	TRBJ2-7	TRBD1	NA	TGTGCCAGCACATCATCGGACAGGGGCAACGAGCAGTACTTC	CASTSSDRGNEQYF
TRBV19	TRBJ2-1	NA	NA	TGTGCCAGTAGTATAAGTCAGAACAATGAGCAGTTCTTC	CASSISQNNEQFF
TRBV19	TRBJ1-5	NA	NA	TGTGCCAGTAGTATAGCAGGGGCCAATCAGCCCCAGCATTTT	CASSIAGANQPQHF
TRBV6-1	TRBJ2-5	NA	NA	TGTGCCAGCAGCCCGGGACGGCCCCAAGAGACCCAGTACTTC	CASSPGRPQETQYF
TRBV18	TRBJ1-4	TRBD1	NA	TGTGCCAGCTCTCCGACGGGACAGGGAGGTGAAAAACTGTTTTTT	CASSPTGQGGEKLFF
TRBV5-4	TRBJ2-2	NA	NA	TGTGCCAGCAGCTTGGGGGGGACCGGGGAGCTGTTTTTT	CASSLGGTGELFF
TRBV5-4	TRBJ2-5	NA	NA	TGTGCCAGCAGCCCTCGGGCGGGGTTGCGCCAAGAGACCCAGTACTTC	CASSPRAGLRQETQYF
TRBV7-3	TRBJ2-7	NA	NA	TGTGCCAGCAGCTCACAGCCCTACAGCGAGCAGTACTTC	CASSSQPYSEQYF
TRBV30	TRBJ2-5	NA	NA	TGTGCCTGGAAACTGTACGAGACCCAGTACTTC	CAWKLYETQYF
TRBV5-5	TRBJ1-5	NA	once	TGTGCCAGCAGCTCACAGGAGAAACTCCCGCCCCAGCATTTT	CASSSQEKLPPQHF
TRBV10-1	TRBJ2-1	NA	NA	TGCGCCAGCACAGAAGGGACACCCCTCGTCCATGAGCAGTTCTTC	CASTEGTPLVHEQFF
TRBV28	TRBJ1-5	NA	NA	TGTGCCAGCAGTGAGATGAGCAATCAGCCCCAGCATTTT	CASSEMSNQPQHF
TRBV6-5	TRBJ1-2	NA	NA	TGTGCCAGCAGTTATCTCCAAAGACCGGTTAACTATGGCTACACCTTC	CASSYLQRPVNYGYTF
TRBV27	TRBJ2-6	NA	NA	TGTGCCAGCAGTCCGACCTCTGGGGCCAACGTCCTGACTTTC	CASSPTSGANVLTF
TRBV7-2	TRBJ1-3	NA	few	TGTGCCAGCGCACAGGGCGTATCTGGAAACACCATATATTTT	CASAQGVSGNTIYF
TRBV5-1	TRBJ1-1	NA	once	TGCGCCAGCAGCTTGGCGGGAGCTTTGAACACTGAAGCTTTCTTT	CASSLAGALNTEAFF
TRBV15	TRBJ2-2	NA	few	TGTGCCACCAGCAGAGATCTTACCGGGGAGCTGTTTTTT	CATSRDLTGELFF
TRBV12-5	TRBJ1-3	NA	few	TGTGCTAGTGGCCCTTTTCCCCTGAACACCATATATTTT	CASGPFPLNTIYF
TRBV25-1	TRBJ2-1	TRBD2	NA	TGTGCCAGCAGTGAATGGGGGGGAGGCCCCTACAATGAGCAGTTCTTC	CASSEWGGGPYNEQFF
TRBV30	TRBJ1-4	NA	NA	TGTGCCTGGAGTGTTCCTACAGGGATCTATGAAAAACTGTTTTTT	CAWSVPTGIYEKLFF
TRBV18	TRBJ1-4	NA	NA	TGTGCCAGCTCAAGAGGTACTAATGAAAAACTGTTTTTT	CASSRGTNEKLFF
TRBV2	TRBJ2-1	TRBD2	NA	TGTGCCAGCAGGGGAGGGACTAGCGGGACCAATGAGCAGTTCTTC	CASRGGTSGTNEQFF
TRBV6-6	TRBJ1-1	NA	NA	TGTGCCAGCAGTTACGGCAAGAACACTGAAGCTTTCTTT	CASSYGKNTEAFF
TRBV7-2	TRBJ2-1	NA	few	TGTGCCAGCAGCGAGTATATAAGCAATGAGCAGTTCTTC	CASSEYISNEQFF
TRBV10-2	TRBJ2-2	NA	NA	TGCGCCAGCAGTAAAGACCCGCAGGCCACCGGGGAGCTGTTTTTT	CASSKDPQATGELFF
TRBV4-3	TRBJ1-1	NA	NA	TGCGCCAGCAGCCACCTACGACAGGCTAACACTGAAGCTTTCTTT	CASSHLRQANTEAFF
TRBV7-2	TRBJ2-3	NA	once	TGTGCCAGCAGCTTAACGACGACACGCACAGATACGCAGTATTTT	CASSLTTTRTDTQYF
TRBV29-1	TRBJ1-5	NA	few	TGCAGCGCTACACACAGGGCCCCAAATCGGCCCCAGCATTTT	CSATHRAPNRPQHF
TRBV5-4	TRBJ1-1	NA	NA	TGTGCCAGCAGCTTGGCGGGCAGGAGCACTGAAGCTTTCTTT	CASSLAGRSTEAFF
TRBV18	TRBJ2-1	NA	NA	TGTGCCAGCTCACCATCTACAGGGAAGACCTACAATGAGCAGTTCTTC	CASSPSTGKTYNEQFF
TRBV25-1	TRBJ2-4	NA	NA	TGTGCCAGCAACGGAGCCGGGGAAAACATTCAGTACTTC	CASNGAGENIQYF
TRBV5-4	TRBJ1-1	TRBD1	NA	TGTGCCAGCAGCTCCCAGGGGGTCACCGGGGACACTGAAGCTTTCTTT	CASSSQGVTGDTEAFF
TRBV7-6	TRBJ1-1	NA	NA	TGTGCCAGCAGCCCCTCCCACGGGGTGAACACTGAAGCTTTCTTT	CASSPSHGVNTEAFF
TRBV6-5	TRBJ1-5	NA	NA	TGTGCCAGCAATGACAGGCCGTCAGGTCAGCCCCAGCATTTT	CASNDRPSGQPQHF
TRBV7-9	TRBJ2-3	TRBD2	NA	TGTGCCAGCAGCTTGGAACTAGCGCTTACAGATACGCAGTATTTT	CASSLELALTDTQYF
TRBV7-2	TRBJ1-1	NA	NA	TGTGCCAGCAGCTTAATGTGGGACCGTGAAGCTTTCTTT	CASSLMWDREAFF
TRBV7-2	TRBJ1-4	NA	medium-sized	TGTGCCAGCAGGCAGGGAGGGCGGGATAATGAAAAACTGTTTTTT	CASRQGGRDNEKLFF
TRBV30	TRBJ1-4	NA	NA	TGTGCCTGGAGTTACGGGGTGGCAGGGGATGAAAAACTGTTTTTT	CAWSYGVAGDEKLFF
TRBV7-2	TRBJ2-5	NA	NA	TGTGCCAGCAGCCTGGAGACCCAGTACTTC	CASSLETQYF
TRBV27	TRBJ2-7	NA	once	TGTGCCAGCAGACCCAGGGGGAGGTACGAGCAGTACTTC	CASRPRGRYEQYF
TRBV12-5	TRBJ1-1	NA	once	TGTGCTAGTGGTTTGGGTGTTTTGGAGGGTCGGGGTGCTTTCTTT	CASGLGVLEGRGAFF
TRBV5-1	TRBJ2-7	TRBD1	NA	TGCGCCAGCAGCCGACAGGGCGGGTACGAGCAGTACTTC	CASSRQGGYEQYF
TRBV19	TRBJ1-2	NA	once	TGTGCCAGTAGTATACGAGGAAGTAAGTCAGGCAGCTACTTTGGCTACACCTTC	CASSIRGSKSGSYFGYTF
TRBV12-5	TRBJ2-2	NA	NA	TGTGCTAGTTTTGGTGCGAACACCGGGGAGCTGTTTTTT	CASFGANTGELFF
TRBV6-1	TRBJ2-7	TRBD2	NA	TGTGCCAGCAGTGAAGGCGAGGGGACTAAGCAGTACTTC	CASSEGEGTKQYF
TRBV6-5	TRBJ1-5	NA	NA	TGTGCCAGCAGTTCCACCTTTAACAATCAGCCCCAGCATTTT	CASSSTFNNQPQHF